The rows below give T cell receptor beta chains drawn from one sample of a study of T cells after yellow fever vaccination. In TCRdb, the 5' RACE reads were re-called with MiXCR into one record per CDR3 protein. The sample includes over 300,000 distinct CDR3 sequences, roughly 4% seen only once; the top ten take about 25%. This sample comprised PBMCs, obtained on the day of the yellow fever booster vaccination. The receptors originated from a young man who received the YFV17D yellow fever vaccine. CDR3s include the opening cysteine and the closing phenylalanine or tryptophan. A D gene is named only where the DNA matches it firmly. Rows give clone size only sometimes, using once, few, many, or a class for an expanded clone.

cdr3_aa cdr3_nt clone_size v_call d_call j_call cdr3_length
CASSLYETQYF TGTGCCAGCAGTTTATACGAGACCCAGTACTTC few TRBV12-3/TRBV12-4 - TRBJ2-5 11
CSARDRSGGLTEAFF TGCAGTGCTAGAGATCGGTCAGGGGGCCTAACTGAAGCTTTCTTT many TRBV20-1 TRBD1 TRBJ1-1 15
CASRGVRGVTSNSPLHF TGTGCCAGTAGGGGCGTTAGAGGCGTAACGTCTAATTCACCCCTCCACTTT few TRBV19 - TRBJ1-6 17
CASSRRGSPGGAGTDTQYF TGCGCCAGCAGCCGGCGGGGTTCGCCGGGGGGGGCCGGCACAGATACGCAGTATTTT few TRBV5-1 TRBD2 TRBJ2-3 19
CASSQWSGGLRETQYF TGTGCCAGCAGCCAATGGAGCGGGGGCCTCCGAGAGACCCAGTACTTC - TRBV3-1 TRBD2 TRBJ2-5 16
CASSTLGGGSYNEQFF TGTGCCAGCAGTACCCTCGGGGGAGGCTCCTACAATGAGCAGTTCTTC many TRBV6-6 - TRBJ2-1 16
CSVRRGSGEQFF TGCAGTGTCAGAAGGGGTAGCGGTGAGCAGTTCTTC - TRBV20-1 - TRBJ2-1 12
CASSYSKQAYSGNTIYF TGTGCCAGCAGTTACTCCAAGCAGGCTTACTCTGGAAACACCATATATTTT - TRBV6-5 - TRBJ1-3 17
CAISEFPSSSRVHIQYF TGTGCCATCAGTGAGTTTCCCTCTTCGTCCAGGGTACACATTCAGTACTTC many TRBV10-3 - TRBJ2-4 17
CASSAGDSSYTF TGTGCCAGCAGCGCAGGTGACTCCAGCTACACCTTC many TRBV7-3 - TRBJ1-2 12
CASSTTREKLFF TGTGCCAGCAGCACTACGCGGGAAAAACTGTTTTTT many TRBV6-6 - TRBJ1-4 12
CASSQVLRGAWFGDTQYF TGCGCCAGCAGCCAAGTACTAAGGGGGGCCTGGTTCGGAGATACGCAGTATTTT - TRBV4-3 - TRBJ2-3 18
CASSLAGGAPNEQFF TGTGCCAGCAGCCTAGCGGGGGGCGCCCCCAATGAGCAGTTCTTC few TRBV7-3 TRBD2 TRBJ2-1 15
CASSLNAESPLHF TGTGCCAGCAGTTTAAACGCAGAGTCACCCCTCCACTTT few TRBV27 - TRBJ1-6 13
CASSQDRGSNQPQHF TGTGCCAGCAGCCAAGACAGGGGATCGAATCAGCCCCAGCATTTT many TRBV4-2 - TRBJ1-5 15
CASTLLGVPQDGYTF TGTGCCAGCACCTTACTTGGAGTTCCCCAGGATGGCTACACCTTC many TRBV7-9 - TRBJ1-2 15
CASSESGTGTDTQYF TGTGCCAGCAGTGAATCCGGGACAGGCACAGATACGCAGTATTTT - TRBV6-4 TRBD1 TRBJ2-3 15
CASSFSRDRGSRFF TGTGCCAGCAGCTTTTCCCGGGACAGAGGGTCCAGGTTCTTC many TRBV7-2 TRBD1 TRBJ2-1 14
CASSQLDRVTGYGYTF TGCGCCAGCAGCCAACTTGACAGGGTGACAGGCTATGGCTACACCTTC - TRBV4-3 TRBD1 TRBJ1-2 16
CASSLVDEQYF TGTGCCAGCAGCCTGGTAGATGAGCAGTACTTC many TRBV7-9 - TRBJ2-7 11
CASSVAGETNEQYF TGTGCCAGCAGTGTAGCGGGGGAAACCAACGAGCAGTACTTC few TRBV12-3/TRBV12-4 TRBD2 TRBJ2-7 14
CASSYFGELFF TGTGCCAGCAGTTACTTCGGGGAACTGTTTTTT - TRBV28 - TRBJ1-4 11
CATSRGGLTSGANVLTF TGTGCCACCAGCAGAGGAGGGCTTACCTCTGGGGCCAACGTCCTGACTTTC few TRBV15 - TRBJ2-6 17
CASSVLVTNNEQFF TGTGCCTCCAGTGTGTTGGTAACCAACAATGAGCAGTTCTTC few TRBV7-2 - TRBJ2-1 14
CASRSGYGRETQYF TGTGCCAGCAGGTCAGGGTACGGACGAGAGACCCAGTACTTC many TRBV5-5 - TRBJ2-5 14
CASSQGKTSGSRYEQYF TGCGCCAGCAGCCAGGGAAAAACTAGCGGGTCGAGGTACGAGCAGTACTTC many TRBV4-1 TRBD2 TRBJ2-7 17
CASSGERGRTGELFF TGTGCCAGCAGTGGGGAGAGGGGGCGCACCGGGGAGCTGTTTTTT - TRBV12-3/TRBV12-4 TRBD1 TRBJ2-2 15
CASRIGTHQETQYF TGTGCCAGTCGTATCGGGACTCATCAAGAGACCCAGTACTTC - TRBV19 - TRBJ2-5 14
CSAYRLAGTDTQYF TGCAGTGCTTATAGACTAGCGGGGACAGATACGCAGTATTTT few TRBV20-1 TRBD2 TRBJ2-3 14
CASRNASSGNTIYF TGTGCCAGCAGAAACGCCAGCTCTGGAAACACCATATATTTT few TRBV7-9 - TRBJ1-3 14
CASSWEGPNPGGEQFF TGTGCCAGCAGTTGGGAAGGGCCCAATCCCGGAGGTGAGCAGTTCTTC - TRBV12-3/TRBV12-4 - TRBJ2-1 16
CASSPPGAGASYEQYF TGCGCCAGCAGCCCCCCCGGGGCCGGAGCCTCCTACGAGCAGTACTTC - TRBV5-1 - TRBJ2-7 16
CASSPRPDTQYF TGTGCCAGCAGCCCCCGGCCAGATACGCAGTATTTT many TRBV6-5 - TRBJ2-3 12
CASSQGQGTSGNTIYF TGCGCCAGCAGCCAAGGACAGGGTACGTCTGGAAACACCATATATTTT few TRBV4-1 TRBD1 TRBJ1-3 16
CASSQDRGWQQFF TGCGCCAGCAGCCAAGATCGGGGGTGGCAGCAGTTCTTC many TRBV4-3 - TRBJ2-1 13
CASSALAGGNNEQFF TGTGCCAGCAGCGCGCTAGCGGGGGGTAACAATGAGCAGTTCTTC few TRBV9 TRBD2 TRBJ2-1 15
CASSVSRGSYTGELFF TGTGCCAGCAGCGTGAGCAGGGGATCTTACACCGGGGAGCTGTTTTTT few TRBV9 - TRBJ2-2 16
CASSQGAYQPQHF TGTGCCAGCAGCCAGGGGGCTTACCAGCCCCAGCATTTT many TRBV7-3 TRBD1 TRBJ1-5 13
CASSLGSRGPGHTQYF TGCGCCAGCAGCTTGGGGAGCCGGGGTCCCGGGCATACGCAGTATTTT - TRBV5-1 - TRBJ2-3 16
CASRGQGMNTEAFF TGTGCCAGCAGGGGACAGGGTATGAACACTGAAGCTTTCTTT many TRBV28 TRBD1 TRBJ1-1 14
CASKQGAGNTIYF TGTGCCAGTAAACAGGGAGCTGGAAACACCATATATTTT few TRBV19 - TRBJ1-3 13
CASSQDWDTRKSGANVLTF TGTGCCAGCAGCCAAGATTGGGACACCCGGAAGTCGGGGGCCAACGTCCTGACTTTC few TRBV3-1 - TRBJ2-6 19